What follows are 10 T cell receptor beta chains derived from one specimen sequenced in a study of T cell responses to AZD1222 COVID-19 vaccine. This table comes from immunoSEQ multiplex PCR, and its TCRdb copy is limited to in-frame clones, with some not included. Among under 150,000 clones listed, roughly 87% were seen once. The sample was peripheral blood, taken on day 0 of AZD1222 vaccination. The receptor source for this set is an adult in good health.

The rearrangement links TRBV5-1 to TRBJ1-3, with D maybe TRBD1 (5 bases). The germline V gene has CDR1 SGHRS and CDR2 YFSETQ. Trimming took off 5 bases at V and 0 bases at J, with 9 bases between the two ends. The CDR3 sequence is 14 residues long. Here the CDR3 DNA reads TGCGCCAGCAGGACAGAGAGCTCTGGAAACACCATATATTTT. Encoded protein: CASRTESSGNTIYF.

CDR3 amino acids: CASSAGARTEAFF. Here the CDR3 DNA reads TGTGCCAGCAGTGCGGGAGCTCGCACTGAAGCTTTCTTT. The chain is built from TRBV6-4 and TRBJ1-1; D unresolved. Germline values: CDR1 MRHNA, CDR2 SNTAGT. V lost 4 bases and J 4 bases, leaving 10 bases between the germline ends. The CDR3 extends over 13 amino acids.

The chain employs TRBV3-1 (or the pseudogene TRBV3-2) and TRBJ2-7; no firm D call. The V gene's germline CDR1 is LGHDT and CDR2 YNNKEL (reference sequence). Trimming removed 0 bases at V and 6 bases at J, with 15 bases between. This CDR3 spans 15 amino acids. The CDR3 loop reads CASSQDQDGAAEQYF. In DNA form, the CDR3 reads TGTGCCAGCAGCCAAGATCAAGACGGCGCTGCCGAGCAGTACTTC.

V and J are TRBV28 and TRBJ2-2, with a weak D call TRBD1 (5 bases). Germline lookup yields CDR1 MDHEN and CDR2 SYDVKM. This CDR3 has 15 amino acids. For the CDR3, the DNA is TGTGCAATTTGGTCGACGGTCAGGGACACCGGGGAGCTGTTTTTT. Its protein product is CAIWSTVRDTGELFF.

This chain links TRBV14 with TRBJ2-7; D remains unclear. Germline CDR1 reads SGHDN; CDR2 reads FVKESK. V was clipped by 7 bases and J by 0 bases, with 10 bases between them. The CDR3 loop spans 13 amino acids. The CDR3 region is CASNGVSSYEQYF. The CDR3 DNA follows: TGTGCCAGCAATGGGGTAAGCTCCTACGAGCAGTACTTC.

CDR3 sequence: CASSPRGQQTYEQYF. The CDR3 DNA sequence: TGTGCCAGCAGCCCCCGAGGACAGCAAACCTACGAGCAGTACTTC. This chain connects TRBV5-4 to TRBJ2-7; TRBD1 is a possible D gene (6 bases). The CDR3 consists of 15 residues. V was clipped by 4 bases and J by 2 bases, with 16 bases between them. CDR1 is SGHNT, CDR2 YYREEE, per germline (reference sequence).

The rearrangement links TRBV6-5 to TRBJ1-3, with 9 positions matching TRBD1. V lost 6 bases, J lost 2 bases, and 5 bases stayed unmatched. Germline V CDR1 and CDR2: MNHEY, SVGAGI. The CDR3 runs to 15 residues. The CDR3 protein is CASSHRGRAGNTIYF. The CDR3 coding sequence is TGTGCCAGCAGCCACAGGGGGCGAGCTGGAAACACCATATATTTT.

V and J are TRBV2 and TRBJ1-2; D unresolved. Germline V gene sequence: CDR1 SNHLY, CDR2 FYNNEI. V lost 8 bases to trimming and J lost 1 base, with 5 bases between them. The CDR3 runs to 11 residues. The chain's CDR3 is CASSGNYGYTF. The CDR3 DNA is TGTGCCAGCTCGGGTAACTATGGCTACACCTTC.

V usage is TRBV7-2 and J usage is TRBJ1-2, with no clear D. There are 13 residues in the CDR3. V lost 0 bases to trimming and J lost 4 bases, with 6 bases between them. In germline, CDR1 is SGHTA, CDR2 FQGNSA. CDR3: CASSLAGSYGYTF. The CDR3 region has the DNA TGTGCCAGCAGCTTAGCAGGGAGCTATGGCTACACCTTC.

This rearrangement joins TRBV28 to TRBJ1-1; D unclear. Germline V CDR1 and CDR2: MDHEN, SYDVKM. This CDR3 is built from 14 residues. The V end was cut by 5 bases, the J end by 3 bases, with 13 bases between. The CDR3 here is CASSQFMGYTEAFF. The DNA for the CDR3 is TGTGCCAGCAGTCAATTTATGGGGTACACTGAAGCTTTCTTT.